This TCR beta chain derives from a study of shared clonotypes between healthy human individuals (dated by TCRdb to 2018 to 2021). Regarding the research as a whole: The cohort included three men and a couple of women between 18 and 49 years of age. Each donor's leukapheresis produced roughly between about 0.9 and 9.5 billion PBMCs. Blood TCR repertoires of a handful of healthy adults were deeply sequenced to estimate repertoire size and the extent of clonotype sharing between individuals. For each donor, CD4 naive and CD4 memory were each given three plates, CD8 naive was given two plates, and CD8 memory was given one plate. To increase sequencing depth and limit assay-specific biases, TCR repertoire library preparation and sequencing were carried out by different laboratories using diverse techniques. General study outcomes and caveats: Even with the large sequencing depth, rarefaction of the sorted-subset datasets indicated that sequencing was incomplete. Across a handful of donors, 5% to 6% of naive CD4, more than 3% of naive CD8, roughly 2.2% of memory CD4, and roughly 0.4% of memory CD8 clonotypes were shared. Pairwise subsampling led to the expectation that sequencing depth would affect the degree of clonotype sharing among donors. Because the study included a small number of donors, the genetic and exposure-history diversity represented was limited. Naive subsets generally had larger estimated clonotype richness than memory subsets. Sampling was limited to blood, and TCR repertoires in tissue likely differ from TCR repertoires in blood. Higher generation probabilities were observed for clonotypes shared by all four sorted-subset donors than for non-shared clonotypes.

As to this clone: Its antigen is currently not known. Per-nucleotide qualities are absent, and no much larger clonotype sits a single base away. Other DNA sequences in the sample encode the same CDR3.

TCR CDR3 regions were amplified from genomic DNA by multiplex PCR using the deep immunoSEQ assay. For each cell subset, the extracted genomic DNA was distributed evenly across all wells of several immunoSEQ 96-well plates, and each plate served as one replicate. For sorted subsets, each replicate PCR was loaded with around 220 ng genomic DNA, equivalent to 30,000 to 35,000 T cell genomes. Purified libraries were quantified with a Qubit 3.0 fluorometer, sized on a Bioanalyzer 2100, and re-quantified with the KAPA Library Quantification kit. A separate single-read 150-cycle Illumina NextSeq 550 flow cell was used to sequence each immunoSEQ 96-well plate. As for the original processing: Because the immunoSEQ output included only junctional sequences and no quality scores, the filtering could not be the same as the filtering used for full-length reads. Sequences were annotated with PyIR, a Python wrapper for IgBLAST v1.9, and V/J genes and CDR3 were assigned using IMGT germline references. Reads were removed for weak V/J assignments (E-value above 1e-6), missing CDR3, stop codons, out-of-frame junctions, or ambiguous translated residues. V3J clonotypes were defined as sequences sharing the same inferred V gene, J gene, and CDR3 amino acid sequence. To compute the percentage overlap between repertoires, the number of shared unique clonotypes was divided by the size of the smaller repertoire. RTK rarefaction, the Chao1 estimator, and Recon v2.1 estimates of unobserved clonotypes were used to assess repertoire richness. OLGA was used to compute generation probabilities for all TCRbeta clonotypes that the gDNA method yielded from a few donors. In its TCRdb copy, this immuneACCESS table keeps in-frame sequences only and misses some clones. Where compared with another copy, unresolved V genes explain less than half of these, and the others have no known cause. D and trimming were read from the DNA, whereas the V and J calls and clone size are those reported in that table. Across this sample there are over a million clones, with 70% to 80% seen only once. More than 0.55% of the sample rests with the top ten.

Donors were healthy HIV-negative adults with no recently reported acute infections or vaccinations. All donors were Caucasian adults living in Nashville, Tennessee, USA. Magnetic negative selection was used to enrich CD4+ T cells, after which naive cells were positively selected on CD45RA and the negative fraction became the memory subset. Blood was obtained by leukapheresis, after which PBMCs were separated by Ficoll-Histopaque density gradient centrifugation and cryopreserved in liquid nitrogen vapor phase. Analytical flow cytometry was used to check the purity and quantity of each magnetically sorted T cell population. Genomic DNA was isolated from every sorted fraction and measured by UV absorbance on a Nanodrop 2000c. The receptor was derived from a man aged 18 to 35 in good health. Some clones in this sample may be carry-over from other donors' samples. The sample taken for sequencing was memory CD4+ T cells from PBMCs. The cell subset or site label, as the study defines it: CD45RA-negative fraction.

The DNA sequence is given as TGCGCCAGCAGCTTGGCTACTAACTATGGCTACACCTTC. Translation gives CASSLATNYGYTF. Here the chain combines TRBV5-1 and TRBJ1-2; the D gene remains uncertain. CDR1 and CDR2 (SGHRS, YFSETQ) derive from the germline V gene. V is reduced by 0 bases and J by 0 bases, leaving a spacing of 3 bases between them. The CDR3 starts with the cysteine, ends with the phenylalanine, and has 13 residues. CDR3 DNA only is kept here, 39 bases in frame from base 1.